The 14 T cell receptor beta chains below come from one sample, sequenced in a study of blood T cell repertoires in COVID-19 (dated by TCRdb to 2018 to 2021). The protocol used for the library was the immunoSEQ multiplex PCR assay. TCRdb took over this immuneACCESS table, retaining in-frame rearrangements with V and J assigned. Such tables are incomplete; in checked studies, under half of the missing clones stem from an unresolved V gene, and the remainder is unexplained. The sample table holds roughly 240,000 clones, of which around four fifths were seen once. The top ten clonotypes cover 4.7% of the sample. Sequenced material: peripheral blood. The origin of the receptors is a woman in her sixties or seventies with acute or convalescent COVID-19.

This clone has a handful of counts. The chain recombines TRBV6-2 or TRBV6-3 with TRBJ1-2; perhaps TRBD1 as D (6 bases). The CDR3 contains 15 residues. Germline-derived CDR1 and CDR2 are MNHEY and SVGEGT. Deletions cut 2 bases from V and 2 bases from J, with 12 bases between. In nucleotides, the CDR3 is TGTGCCAGCAGTTACCGCGGACAGTTGAACTATGGCTACACCTTC. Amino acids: CASSYRGQLNYGYTF.

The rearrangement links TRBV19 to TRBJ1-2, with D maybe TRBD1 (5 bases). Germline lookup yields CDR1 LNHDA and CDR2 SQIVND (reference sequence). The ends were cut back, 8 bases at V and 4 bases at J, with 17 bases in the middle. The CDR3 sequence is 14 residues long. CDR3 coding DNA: TGTGCCAGTCACTGGGGGGGACGCGGCTATGGCTACACCTTC. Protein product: CASHWGGRGYGYTF.

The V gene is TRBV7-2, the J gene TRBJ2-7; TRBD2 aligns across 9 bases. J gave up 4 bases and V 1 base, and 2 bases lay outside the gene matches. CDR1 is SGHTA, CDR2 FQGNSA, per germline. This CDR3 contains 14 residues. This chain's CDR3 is CASSLVAGEYEQYF. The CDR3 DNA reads TGTGCCAGCAGCTTAGTAGCGGGGGAATACGAGCAGTACTTC.

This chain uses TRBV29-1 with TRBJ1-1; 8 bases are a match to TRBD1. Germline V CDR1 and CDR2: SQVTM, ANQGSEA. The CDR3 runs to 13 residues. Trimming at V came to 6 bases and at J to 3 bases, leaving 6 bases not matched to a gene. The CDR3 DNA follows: TGCAGCGTCGCAGGGGGCGCAGACACTGAAGCTTTCTTT. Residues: CSVAGGADTEAFF.

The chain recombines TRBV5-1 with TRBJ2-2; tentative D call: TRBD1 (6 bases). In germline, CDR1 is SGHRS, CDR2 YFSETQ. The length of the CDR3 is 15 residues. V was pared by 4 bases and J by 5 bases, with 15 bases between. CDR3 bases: TGCGCCAGCAGCCCGGGACAAACAAAGACCGGGGAGCTGTTTTTT. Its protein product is CASSPGQTKTGELFF.

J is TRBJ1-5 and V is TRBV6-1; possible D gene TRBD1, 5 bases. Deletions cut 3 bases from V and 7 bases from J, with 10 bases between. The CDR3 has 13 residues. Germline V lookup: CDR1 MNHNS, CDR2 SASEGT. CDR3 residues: CASSEQGNQPQHF. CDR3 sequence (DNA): TGTGCCAGCAGTGAGCAGGGTAACCAGCCCCAGCATTTT.

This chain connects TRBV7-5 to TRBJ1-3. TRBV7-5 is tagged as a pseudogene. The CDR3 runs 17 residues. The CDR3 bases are TGTGCCAGAAGCTTAGCGACTGAAGGTTTTCCGAGAAACACCATATATTTT. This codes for CARSLATEGFPRNTIYF.

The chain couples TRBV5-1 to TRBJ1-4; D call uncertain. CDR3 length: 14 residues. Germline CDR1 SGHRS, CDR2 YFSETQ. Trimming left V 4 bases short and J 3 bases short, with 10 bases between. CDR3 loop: CASSTGSANEKLFF. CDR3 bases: TGCGCCAGCAGCACGGGGTCCGCTAATGAAAAACTGTTTTTT.

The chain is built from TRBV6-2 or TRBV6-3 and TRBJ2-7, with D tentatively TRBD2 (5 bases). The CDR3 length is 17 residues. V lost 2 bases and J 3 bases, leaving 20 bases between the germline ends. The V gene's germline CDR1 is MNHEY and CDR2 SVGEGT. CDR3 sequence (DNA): TGTGCCAGCAGTTACGGCCTTTCGTTTCGGGGTAACTACGAGCAGTACTTC. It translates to CASSYGLSFRGNYEQYF.

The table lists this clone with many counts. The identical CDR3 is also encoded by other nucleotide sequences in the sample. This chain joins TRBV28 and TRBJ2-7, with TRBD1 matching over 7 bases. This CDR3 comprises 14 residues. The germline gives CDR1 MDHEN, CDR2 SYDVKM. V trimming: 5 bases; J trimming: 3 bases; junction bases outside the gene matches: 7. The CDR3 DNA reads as TGTGCCAGCAGTAGACCGGGACAGATCTACGAGCAGTACTTC. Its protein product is CASSRPGQIYEQYF.

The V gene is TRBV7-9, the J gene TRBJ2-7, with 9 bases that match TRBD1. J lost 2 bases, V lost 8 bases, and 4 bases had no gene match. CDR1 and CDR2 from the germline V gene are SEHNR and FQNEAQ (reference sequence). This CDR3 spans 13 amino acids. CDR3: CASGGQGTYEQYF. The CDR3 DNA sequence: TGTGCCAGCGGGGGACAGGGCACCTACGAGCAGTACTTC.

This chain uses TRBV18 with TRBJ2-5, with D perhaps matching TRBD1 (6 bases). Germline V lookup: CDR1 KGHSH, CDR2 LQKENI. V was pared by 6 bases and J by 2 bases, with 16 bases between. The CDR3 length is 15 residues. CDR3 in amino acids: CASSRNRDTQETQYF. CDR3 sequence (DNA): TGTGCCAGCTCCCGAAACCGGGACACACAAGAGACCCAGTACTTC. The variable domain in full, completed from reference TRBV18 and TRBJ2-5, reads NAGVMQNPRHLVRRRGQEARLRCSPMKGHSHVYWYRQLPEEGLKFMVYLQKENIIDESGMPKERFSAEFPKEGPSILRIQQVVRGDSAAYFCASSRNRDTQETQYFGPGTRLLVL.

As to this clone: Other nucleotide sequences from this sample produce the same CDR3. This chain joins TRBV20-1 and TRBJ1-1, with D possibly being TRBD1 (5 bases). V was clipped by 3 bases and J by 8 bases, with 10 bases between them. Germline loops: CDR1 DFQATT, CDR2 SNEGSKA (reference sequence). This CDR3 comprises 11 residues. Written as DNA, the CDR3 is TGCAGTGCTAGGCGAGACAGAGAAGCTTTCTTT. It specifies CSARRDREAFF.

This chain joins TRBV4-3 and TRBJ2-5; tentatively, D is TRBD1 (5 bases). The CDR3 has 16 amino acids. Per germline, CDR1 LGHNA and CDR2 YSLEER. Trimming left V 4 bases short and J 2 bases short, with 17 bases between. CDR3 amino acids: CASSLTYGRVQETQYF. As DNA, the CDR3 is TGCGCCAGCAGCCTCACATATGGCAGGGTTCAAGAGACCCAGTACTTC.